Shown below are 24 T cell receptor beta chains from a single sample sequenced in a study of cytomegalovirus exposure and HLA in healthy donors. The PCR employed 60 Vbeta primers together with 13 Jbeta primers. Assay: immunoSEQ multiplex PCR; the TCRdb copy retains only in-frame clones and omits some. Altogether around 150,000 clones are present, around 88% being singletons, with the ten largest covering approximately 2%. Sequencing was done on a sample of PBMCs. The source is a woman in her late teens or twenties in good health and CMV-seronegative.

The V and J genes are TRBV4-1 and TRBJ1-2, with D perhaps TRBD1 (6 bases). The length of the CDR3 is 16 residues. V was shortened by 0 bases and J by 2 bases, with 13 bases between the two germline ends. Germline CDR1 and CDR2: MGHRA and YSYEKL. This CDR3 is CASSQDTGIFNYGYTF. The DNA for the CDR3 is TGCGCCAGCAGCCAAGATACAGGGATTTTCAACTATGGCTACACCTTC.

This chain connects TRBV19 to TRBJ2-3; 8 positions agree with TRBD2. The CDR3 is 15 amino acids. CDR1 LNHDA and CDR2 SQIVND come from the germline V gene (reference sequence). V trimming: 7 bases; J trimming: 1 base; junction bases outside the gene matches: 7. The CDR3 nucleotides read TGTGCCAGTATGGCCCAACTAGCGGGCACAGATACGCAGTATTTT. Protein sequence: CASMAQLAGTDTQYF.

The chain employs TRBV6-5 and TRBJ2-5, with 8 bases matching TRBD1. Germline V CDR1 and CDR2: MNHEY, SVGAGI. The CDR3 consists of 15 residues. V lost 5 bases to trimming and J lost 3 bases; unmatched junction nucleotides: 8. This CDR3 is CASSPPGQEKETQYF. CDR3 sequence (DNA): TGTGCCAGCAGTCCGCCGGGACAGGAGAAAGAGACCCAGTACTTC.

The rearrangement uses TRBV5-1 and TRBJ2-4; D possibly corresponds to TRBD2 (7 bases). This CDR3 region has 17 residues. V was pared by 1 base and J by 0 bases, with 14 bases between. Germline V gene sequence: CDR1 SGHRS, CDR2 YFSETQ. CDR3 residues: CASSLRAGGRAKNIQYF. CDR3 sequence (DNA): TGCGCCAGCAGCTTGAGGGCCGGGGGGCGAGCCAAAAACATTCAGTACTTC.

The chain is built from TRBV28 and TRBJ1-2; 10 bases align to TRBD1. V was pared by 5 bases and J by 6 bases, with 15 bases of the junction left unmatched. This CDR3 spans 17 amino acids. Per germline, CDR1 MDHEN and CDR2 SYDVKM. CDR3 in DNA: TGTGCCAGCAGTCTCTATAGCCCGGGACAGGGGTTAAATGGCTACACCTTC. Translated: CASSLYSPGQGLNGYTF.

The CDR3 is CASSGGLAGRQLFF. CDR3 DNA sequence: TGTGCCAGCAGTGGTGGACTAGCGGGAAGGCAGCTGTTTTTT. This chain links TRBV27 with TRBJ2-2; 12 positions agree with TRBD2. The length of the CDR3 is 14 residues. J gave up 12 bases and V 5 bases, and 7 bases lay outside the gene matches. From germline, CDR1 is MNHEY and CDR2 SMNVEV (reference sequence).

The chain couples TRBV10-2 to TRBJ2-7; 11 bases line up with TRBD2. In germline, CDR1 is WSHSY, CDR2 SAAADI. The CDR3 loop spans 16 amino acids. V dropped 3 bases and J dropped 0; count of bases not matched to a gene: 4. CDR3 nucleotides: TGCGCCAGCAGTGATGGGACTAGCGGAAGCTCCTACGAGCAGTACTTC. Its translation is CASSDGTSGSSYEQYF.

The chain uses TRBV4-1 and TRBJ1-5, with D perhaps TRBD1 (5 bases). Germline CDR1 is MGHRA and CDR2 is YSYEKL. Between the trimmed V and J ends, which lost 0 bases and 6 bases, there was a span of 12 bases. The CDR3 has 15 amino acids. DNA for the CDR3: TGCGCCAGCAGCCAAGATGGGGCAGACGGTCAGCCCCAGCATTTT. Encoded protein: CASSQDGADGQPQHF.

This clone was recorded only once. The CDR3 region has the DNA TGTGCCACCCAAACAGGGGGCCTTCGGAATGAGCAGTTCTTC. It encodes CATQTGGLRNEQFF. The chain carries TRBV19 and TRBJ2-1; TRBD1 aligns across 9 bases. The J segment lost 7 bases and the V segment lost 10 bases, leaving 11 bases of the junction unmatched. The CDR3 has 14 residues. Germline CDR1 LNHDA, CDR2 SQIVND (reference sequence).

The V call is TRBV6-5, the J call TRBJ2-7, with 9 bases aligning to TRBD1. The length of the CDR3 is 16 residues. Germline V gene lookup returns CDR1 MNHEY and CDR2 SVGAGI. Unmatched junction bases numbered 9, after V lost 3 bases and J lost 3 bases. The CDR3: CASSYPARQGVYEQYF. CDR3 DNA sequence: TGTGCCAGCAGTTATCCCGCCCGACAGGGGGTCTACGAGCAGTACTTC.

This chain uses TRBV5-1 with TRBJ1-2, with 9 bases fitting TRBD1. The CDR3 spans 16 residues. Germline V lookup: CDR1 SGHRS, CDR2 YFSETQ. V trimming: 0 bases; J trimming: 4 bases; junction bases outside the gene matches: 7. CDR3 region: CASSLARDRVLYGYTF. Here the CDR3 DNA reads TGCGCCAGCAGCTTGGCCCGGGACAGGGTCCTCTATGGCTACACCTTC.

The chain joins TRBV5-1 to TRBJ2-2, with a tentative D call TRBD2 (6 bases). CDR1 is SGHRS and CDR2 is YFSETQ in the germline V gene. The CDR3 has 16 residues. Trimming took off 4 bases at V and 2 bases at J, with 15 bases between the two ends. In DNA, the CDR3 is TGCGCCAGCAGCCGGACCGGGACTCTTAACACCGGGGAGCTGTTTTTT. Its translation is CASSRTGTLNTGELFF.

A word on this clone: One end of the junction varies from germline; a read error may be responsible. The chain links TRBV7-9 to TRBJ1-3, with 7 positions matching TRBD1. From germline, CDR1 is SEHNR and CDR2 FQNEAQ (reference sequence). The CDR3 extends over 14 amino acids. This CDR3 is CSSSLGGGGNTIYF. Written as DNA, the CDR3 is TGTTCCAGCAGCTTAGGGGGCGGAGGAAACACCATATATTTT.

This chain connects TRBV4-2 to TRBJ2-7; 10 nucleotides align to TRBD2. The CDR3 covers 18 residues. V shed 4 bases and J 2 bases; nucleotides not matched to a gene: 14. CDR1 is LGHNA and CDR2 is YNFKEQ in the germline V gene. The CDR3 region has the DNA TGTGCCAGCAGCCTTTCCGGTGCTAGCGGGGGAGAAGCCTACGAGCAGTACTTC. It translates to CASSLSGASGGEAYEQYF.

The chain links TRBV7-6 to TRBJ2-3, with 16 bases aligning to TRBD2. In germline, CDR1 is SGHVS, CDR2 FNYEAQ. The CDR3 is 18 residues long. The ends lost 4 bases at V and 4 bases at J; junction bases unmatched: 8. DNA for the CDR3: TGTGCCAGCAGCTCCTACGGGACTAGCGGGGGGGGGTCAGATACGCAGTATTTT. This codes for CASSSYGTSGGGSDTQYF.

The chain carries TRBV9 and TRBJ1-5; 8 bases align to TRBD1. The V gene's germline CDR1 is SGDLS and CDR2 YYNGEE. The CDR3 totals 14 residues. Trimming at V came to 5 bases and at J to 7 bases, leaving 8 bases not matched to a gene. The CDR3 sequence: CASSSGGEEQPQHF. CDR3 nucleotide sequence: TGTGCCAGCAGTTCAGGGGGCGAGGAACAGCCCCAGCATTTT.

A few counts support this clone. The genes are TRBV7-9 and TRBJ1-5; D is uncertain. This CDR3 is built from 14 residues. V lost 5 bases to trimming and J lost 6 bases, with 14 bases between them. Looked up from germline, CDR1 is SEHNR and CDR2 is FQNEAQ (reference sequence). CDR3 in amino acids: CASSQAGRGQPQHF. Here the CDR3 DNA reads TGTGCCAGCAGCCAGGCGGGTCGGGGTCAGCCCCAGCATTTT.

The chain has TRBV7-9 and TRBJ2-5; D not resolved. Germline assignment: CDR1 SEHNR and CDR2 FQNEAQ (reference sequence). Trimming cost V 2 bases and J 5 bases, with 15 bases left between them. The CDR3 has 15 amino acids. CDR3 sequence reads: CASSLLSGFGETQYF. In nucleotides, the CDR3 is TGTGCCAGCAGCTTATTAAGTGGTTTTGGCGAGACCCAGTACTTC.

The chain is built from TRBV30 and TRBJ2-2; D call uncertain. Germline V CDR1 and CDR2: GTSNPN, SVGIG (reference sequence). This CDR3 is built from 16 residues. The V end was cut by 5 bases, the J end by 8 bases, with 24 bases between. CDR3 amino acids: CAWAQSSWLARGELFF. CDR3 nucleotides: TGTGCCTGGGCACAATCCTCGTGGCTGGCGCGGGGGGAGCTGTTTTTT. Supplemented by reference TRBV30 and TRBJ2-2, the full variable domain reads SQTIHQWPATLVQPVGSPLSLECTVEGTSNPNLYWYRQAAGRGLQLLFYSVGIGQISSEVPQNLSASRPQDRQFILSSKKLLLSDSGFYLCAWAQSSWLARGELFFGEGSRLTVL.

The chain carries TRBV4-2 and TRBJ1-2; TRBD1 might be the D (6 bases). There are 14 residues in the CDR3. CDR1 is LGHNA and CDR2 is YNFKEQ in the germline V gene. The germline V and J ends were trimmed by 0 bases and 8 bases, with 13 bases remaining between them. The CDR3 bases are TGTGCCAGCAGCCAAGATTCAGGGGTGGGAGGCTACACCTTC. This codes for CASSQDSGVGGYTF.

J is TRBJ1-2 and V is TRBV2; TRBD1 aligns across 7 bases. Germline values: CDR1 SNHLY, CDR2 FYNNEI. The CDR3 has 14 residues. V was clipped by 3 bases and J by 6 bases; unmatched bases: 7. The DNA of the CDR3 is TGTGCCAGCAGTGACAAGACAGGGAGTAATGGCTACACCTTC. It translates to CASSDKTGSNGYTF.

The chain employs TRBV29-1 and TRBJ2-2; TRBD2 matches 10 bases. The CDR3 contains 17 residues. Trimming removed 7 bases from V and 0 bases from J; junction bases left unmatched: 11. The germline V gene encodes CDR1 SQVTM and CDR2 ANQGSEA. In nucleotides, the CDR3 is TGCAGCGGTAGGGGGACTAGCGCTATATCGAACACCGGGGAGCTGTTTTTT. Its translation: CSGRGTSAISNTGELFF.

The rearrangement links TRBV4-2 to TRBJ2-5; 7 bases are shared with TRBD2. The germline CDR1 and CDR2 sequences are LGHNA and YNFKEQ. CDR3 length: 19 amino acids. J gave up 7 bases and V 11 bases, and 31 bases lay outside the gene matches. Here the CDR3 reads CAPKSVPPPRREKRGTQYF. CDR3 DNA: TGTGCCCCCAAAAGCGTCCCCCCCCCTAGGCGGGAGAAAAGAGGGACCCAGTACTTC.

Here the CDR3 DNA reads TGTGCCAGCAGTTTAAGAGGGGGCTCTCGGGAGCAGTACTTC. It specifies CASSLRGGSREQYF. The chain is built from TRBV27 and TRBJ2-7; TRBD1 aligns across 7 bases. The CDR3 is made up of 14 amino acids. Losses at the gene ends were 2 bases for V and 7 bases for J; bases not matched to a gene: 8. Germline loops: CDR1 MNHEY, CDR2 SMNVEV (reference sequence).